This is a list of T cell receptor beta chains from one sample in a study of blood T cell repertoires in COVID-19. Sequencing was performed with immunoSEQ multiplex PCR; in TCRdb, only in-frame clones are kept and a portion is missing. The sample carries some 250,000 clones, 80% to 90% recorded once. The source material was peripheral blood. Receptor source: a man aged 60 to 69 with acute or convalescent COVID-19. Each CDR3 is given with its conserved first and last residue. Each record gives: CDR3 protein, CDR3 DNA, J gene, V gene, D gene, clone size. D genes are given only for firm matches. Clone size appears in some rows only: once, few, many, or a class for an expanded clone.

CASSFRQGEKLFF,TGTGCCAGCAGCTTTAGACAGGGCGAAAAACTGTTTTTT,TRBJ1-4,TRBV7-2,TRBD1,.
CASSHPTGRSNTIYF,TGTGCCAGCAGCCATCCGACAGGGAGGAGCAACACCATATATTTT,TRBJ1-3,TRBV4-2,TRBD1,.
CASSHPGHRGSPLHF,TGTGCCAGCAGCCATCCGGGACACCGTGGTTCACCCCTCCACTTT,TRBJ1-6,TRBV3-1/TRBV3-2,.,.
CSVDWGLAGIRRGNEQFF,TGCAGCGTTGATTGGGGTCTAGCGGGAATTCGCCGTGGCAATGAGCAGTTCTTC,TRBJ2-1,TRBV29-1,TRBD2,.
CASKMGGPTYEQYF,TGTGCCAGCAAGATGGGGGGGCCTACCTACGAGCAGTACTTC,TRBJ2-7,TRBV28,.,.
CASSVGRLGAYEQYF,TGTGCCAGCAGCGTAGGGAGACTAGGAGCCTACGAGCAGTACTTC,TRBJ2-7,TRBV9,.,.
CASRNRLSGNTIYF,TGTGCCAGCAGGAACAGGCTCTCTGGAAACACCATATATTTT,TRBJ1-3,TRBV2,.,.
CASSQDPRPTVMSSYEQYF,TGTGCCAGCAGCCAAGATCCCCGACCGACAGTTATGAGCTCCTACGAGCAGTACTTC,TRBJ2-7,TRBV3-1/TRBV3-2,.,once
CASSTRQLNQPQHF,TGTGCCAGCTCTACTAGGCAGCTTAATCAGCCCCAGCATTTT,TRBJ1-5,TRBV7-2,.,.
CASSEGGGINYGYTF,TGTGCCAGCAGTGAAGGCGGGGGTATTAACTATGGCTACACCTTC,TRBJ1-2,TRBV6-1,.,.
CAWSPDSYLNYGYTF,TGTGCCTGGAGTCCCGACAGTTACCTTAACTATGGCTACACCTTC,TRBJ1-2,TRBV30,.,once
CASSFLAKNIQYF,TGTGCCAGCAGCTTCTTAGCCAAAAACATTCAGTACTTC,TRBJ2-4,TRBV5-8,.,.
CASSLVGQVFGYTF,TGCGCCAGCAGCTTGGTAGGACAGGTCTTTGGCTACACCTTC,TRBJ1-2,TRBV5-1,TRBD1,.
CASSESVAAIQYF,TGTGCCAGCAGTGAGTCTGTGGCGGCAATTCAGTACTTC,TRBJ2-7,TRBV12-3/TRBV12-4,.,.
CASSTGLAGGWTGELFF,TGCGCCAGCAGCACTGGACTAGCGGGAGGGTGGACCGGGGAGCTGTTTTTT,TRBJ2-2,TRBV5-1,TRBD2,.
CASSYLTFIVEDTQYF,TGTGCCAGCAGTTACCTCACCTTCATAGTGGAGGATACGCAGTATTTT,TRBJ2-3,TRBV6-2/TRBV6-3,.,.
CASHEGGTEAFF,TGTGCCAGCCACGAGGGAGGCACTGAAGCTTTCTTT,TRBJ1-1,TRBV12-3/TRBV12-4,.,.
CASSPLREHQADTQYF,TGTGCCAGCTCACCACTACGGGAGCACCAAGCAGATACGCAGTATTTT,TRBJ2-3,TRBV18,.,.
CASSLRQETVTDTQYF,TGTGCCAGCAGCTTAAGACAGGAGACAGTCACAGATACGCAGTATTTT,TRBJ2-3,TRBV9,.,.
CASSPWDRNNEQFF,TGTGCCAGCTCACCATGGGACAGAAACAATGAGCAGTTCTTC,TRBJ2-1,TRBV18,TRBD1,.
CASGLEGSGNSPLHF,TGTGCTAGTGGTTTGGAGGGTTCCGGGAACTCACCCCTCCACTTT,TRBJ1-6,TRBV12-5,.,.
CATMGTSTDTQYF,TGTGCCACCATGGGGACATCTACAGATACGCAGTATTTT,TRBJ2-3,TRBV24-1,.,.
CASSPPGGTYEQYF,TGTGCCAGCAGCCCGCCAGGGGGAACCTACGAGCAGTACTTC,TRBJ2-7,TRBV3-1/TRBV3-2,TRBD1,.
CSARDRVEAFF,TGCAGTGCTAGGGACAGGGTTGAAGCTTTCTTT,TRBJ1-1,TRBV20-1,TRBD1,.
CASSLGEVEQFF,TGTGCCAGCAGCTTAGGAGAGGTTGAGCAGTTCTTC,TRBJ2-1,TRBV11-3,.,once
CASSSNRVTREQYF,TGTGCCAGCAGTTCCAACAGGGTGACCAGGGAGCAGTACTTC,TRBJ2-7,TRBV27,.,.
CASSRDTTDTQYF,TGTGCCAGCAGTCGGGACACTACAGATACGCAGTATTTT,TRBJ2-3,TRBV6-2/TRBV6-3,.,.
CASSLSATGRYTGELFF,TGTGCCAGCAGTTTATCTGCGACAGGGAGATACACCGGGGAGCTGTTTTTT,TRBJ2-2,TRBV28,TRBD1,.
CASSRGRPGGSYNSPLHF,TGTGCCAGCAGCCGGGGACGGCCGGGGGGCTCCTATAATTCACCCCTCCACTTT,TRBJ1-6,TRBV27,.,.
CASREGQGDNSPLHF,TGTGCCAGCAGGGAGGGACAGGGTGATAATTCACCCCTCCACTTT,TRBJ1-6,TRBV6-5,TRBD1,.
CASGQNRDQPQHF,TGTGCCAGCGGCCAAAACAGAGATCAGCCCCAGCATTTT,TRBJ1-5,TRBV12-3/TRBV12-4,.,.
CASSSNRGSGTEAFF,TGTGCCAGCAGCTCAAACAGGGGGTCGGGCACTGAAGCTTTCTTT,TRBJ1-1,TRBV11-3,TRBD1,.
CASSSEGLSGNTIYF,TGTGCCAGCAGTTCAGAGGGACTGAGTGGAAACACCATATATTTT,TRBJ1-3,TRBV28,.,.
CASSLWSGSSYNEQFF,TGTGCCAGCAGCTTATGGAGCGGGAGTTCCTACAATGAGCAGTTCTTC,TRBJ2-1,TRBV5-4,TRBD2,.
CASSLRTSYGYTF,TGTGCCAGCAGCTTACGGACATCGTATGGCTACACCTTC,TRBJ1-2,TRBV7-2,.,.
CASSLSKPGQNPYEQYF,TGCGCCAGCAGCTTGTCTAAGCCGGGACAAAATCCCTACGAGCAGTACTTC,TRBJ2-7,TRBV5-1,.,.
CATSRDLGQGAYEQYF,TGTGCCACCAGCAGAGATCTGGGACAGGGGGCCTACGAGCAGTACTTC,TRBJ2-7,TRBV15,TRBD1,.
CASSQAINEKLFF,TGTGCCAGCAGTCAGGCTATTAATGAAAAACTGTTTTTT,TRBJ1-4,TRBV12-3/TRBV12-4,.,.
CASTLAGGPSYEQYF,TGCGCCAGCACCTTAGCGGGAGGCCCTTCCTACGAGCAGTACTTC,TRBJ2-7,TRBV5-1,TRBD2,.
CASSQERETSDQFF,TGTGCCAGCAGCCAAGAGAGGGAGACTAGCGACCAGTTCTTC,TRBJ2-1,TRBV3-1/TRBV3-2,TRBD2,.
CASSIRQDYGYTF,TGTGCCAGCAGCATCCGGCAGGATTATGGCTACACCTTC,TRBJ1-2,TRBV7-2,.,.
CASSLGTSGSSEQYF,TGTGCCAGCTCTCTCGGGACTAGCGGGAGTTCCGAGCAGTACTTC,TRBJ2-7,TRBV18,TRBD2,.
CASSFWGQSNTGELFF,TGTGCCAGCAGTTTTTGGGGACAGTCGAACACCGGGGAGCTGTTTTTT,TRBJ2-2,TRBV28,TRBD1,.
CASSEPGTGFIRQYF,TGTGCCAGCAGCGAACCCGGGACAGGGTTTATTCGCCAGTACTTC,TRBJ2-5,TRBV2,TRBD1,.
CASSTGTSGRTEQYF,TGTGCCAGCAGCACCGGGACTAGCGGGAGGACCGAGCAGTACTTC,TRBJ2-7,TRBV7-2,TRBD2,once
CASSIGTGMSNEQFF,TGTGCCAGTAGTATTGGGACAGGGATGTCCAATGAGCAGTTCTTC,TRBJ2-1,TRBV19,TRBD1,.
CATSDPAGYDEQFF,TGTGCCACCAGTGACCCCGCCGGTTACGATGAGCAGTTCTTC,TRBJ2-1,TRBV24-1,.,.
CATTRPGGGLPTLF,TGTGCCACCACTCGTCCGGGCGGGGGACTTCCCACGCTCTTC,TRBJ2-1,TRBV28,TRBD2,.
CASSSGRLGQGRSDEQYF,TGTGCCAGCAGTTCAGGACGTCTCGGACAGGGGAGAAGCGACGAGCAGTACTTC,TRBJ2-7,TRBV6-2/TRBV6-3,TRBD1,few
CASSLVTVPSNYGYTF,TGTGCCAGCAGTTTAGTGACAGTCCCCTCTAACTATGGCTACACCTTC,TRBJ1-2,TRBV6-5,.,.
CASSLVGHVVEKLFF,TGTGCCAGCAGTTTAGTGGGACACGTAGTTGAAAAACTGTTTTTT,TRBJ1-4,TRBV28,.,.